A single sample is the source of the 13 T cell receptor beta chains below, sequenced in a study of cytotoxic CD8 clonotypes in ibrutinib-treated CLL listed by TCRdb under 2021. Libraries were prepared through the immunoSEQ multiplex PCR assay. What TCRdb holds here is the immuneACCESS table cut down to in-frame rearrangements. Part of the clones is not present; checked against another copy, under half of the missing clones reflect an unresolved V gene, and the others are unexplained. The sample table lists some 46,000 clones, roughly three quarters of them with a count of one. The ten biggest clones cover about 13% of the sample. The time point label of this sample denotes: approximately 11 months on ibrutinib. The specimen comprised PBMCs, sampled after 12 months of ibrutinib treatment. The receptor set was obtained from a human donor with chronic lymphocytic leukemia.

This chain uses TRBV19 with TRBJ1-1; D gene uncertain. The CDR3 spans 14 residues. Germline V gene data show CDR1 as LNHDA and CDR2 as SQIVND (reference sequence). Trimming stripped 7 bases from V and 4 bases from J, with 16 bases between. CDR3 in DNA: TGTGCCAGTACCGTCCGAGGAGTTAGCACTGAAGCTTTCTTT. This gives the protein CASTVRGVSTEAFF.

This chain joins TRBV29-1 and TRBJ2-1; D remains unclear. The germline V and J ends were trimmed by 6 bases and 4 bases, with 10 bases remaining between them. The germline V gene encodes CDR1 SQVTM and CDR2 ANQGSEA. CDR3 length equals 12 residues. CDR3 sequence: CSVGDQYNEQFF. DNA for the CDR3: TGCAGCGTGGGCGACCAATACAATGAGCAGTTCTTC.

This chain links TRBV9 with TRBJ2-1; D uncertain. The CDR3 consists of 14 residues. Germline values: CDR1 SGDLS, CDR2 YYNGEE. The V end lost 0 bases, the J end lost 0 bases, and 4 bases lay between the germline ends. The CDR3, as DNA: TGTGCCAGCAGCGTAGGGTCCTCCTACAATGAGCAGTTCTTC. Its translation is CASSVGSSYNEQFF.

This clone was detected a few times. The chain has TRBV19 and TRBJ2-7; tentative D call: TRBD1 (6 bases). Per germline, CDR1 LNHDA and CDR2 SQIVND (reference sequence). The V end was cut by 0 bases, the J end by 3 bases, with 18 bases between. This CDR3 contains 17 residues. The DNA for the CDR3 is TGTGCCAGTAGTATAGATTGGGGGTCACAGGGCCGCTACGAGCAGTACTTC. It specifies CASSIDWGSQGRYEQYF.

In its sample, this clone was seen once. This chain joins TRBV15 and TRBJ2-1, with D unresolved. The germline V gene has CDR1 LNHNV and CDR2 YYDKDF (reference sequence). V lost 4 bases and J lost 4, with 8 bases in between. The CDR3 is 13 amino acids. The DNA of the CDR3 is TGTGCCACCAGCACAGCCCGATACAATGAGCAGTTCTTC. As protein: CATSTARYNEQFF.

The V call is TRBV30, the J call TRBJ2-1, with D perhaps matching TRBD1 or TRBD2 (5 bases each). Trimming left V 0 bases short and J 3 bases short, with 12 bases between. The CDR3 runs to 15 residues. Germline lookup yields CDR1 GTSNPN and CDR2 SVGIG (reference sequence). The CDR3 region is CAWSVGTYGYNEQFF. For the CDR3, the DNA is TGTGCCTGGAGTGTAGGGACGTACGGCTACAATGAGCAGTTCTTC.

This clone was observed a handful of times. The chain carries TRBV5-4 and TRBJ1-2, with D maybe TRBD1 (5 bases). Germline loops: CDR1 SGHNT, CDR2 YYREEE (reference sequence). The CDR3 has 14 amino acids. The germline V and J ends were trimmed by 3 bases and 7 bases, with 16 bases remaining between them. The CDR3 sequence is CASSSPTQGVGYTF. DNA for the CDR3: TGTGCCAGCAGCTCGCCTACTCAGGGCGTTGGCTACACCTTC.

This sequence joins TRBV7-2 and TRBJ2-3; perhaps TRBD2 as D (6 bases). V lost 4 bases to trimming and J lost 1 base, with 9 bases between them. Germline-derived CDR1 and CDR2 are SGHTA and FQGNSA. The CDR3 covers 14 residues. Here the CDR3 DNA reads TGTGCCAGCAGCTCCAAGCGGGGCACAGATACGCAGTATTTT. Translated: CASSSKRGTDTQYF.

The rearrangement uses TRBV6-5 and TRBJ2-7; possible D gene TRBD2, 6 bases. This CDR3 is 13 amino acids long. V dropped 6 bases and J dropped 5 bases, with 14 bases sitting between them. Per the germline V gene, CDR1 is MNHEY and CDR2 is SVGAGI. This chain's CDR3 is CASRGLYGNEQYF. The CDR3 DNA sequence: TGTGCCAGCAGGGGACTCTATGGGAACGAGCAGTACTTC.

This clone has a handful of counts. The V and J genes are TRBV7-2 and TRBJ2-7; no firm D call. The CDR3 length is 14 residues. The ends were cut back, 1 base at V and 0 bases at J, with 7 bases in the middle. Germline CDR1 reads SGHTA; CDR2 reads FQGNSA. CDR3 residues: CASSLGPSSYEQYF. The CDR3, as DNA: TGTGCCAGCAGCTTAGGACCTAGCTCCTACGAGCAGTACTTC.

The CDR3 loop is CASRRTSGNNYEQYF. The CDR3 region has the DNA TGTGCCAGCAGGCGGACTAGCGGGAACAACTACGAGCAGTACTTC. The chain joins TRBV6-6 to TRBJ2-7, with 12 positions matching TRBD2. This CDR3 comprises 15 residues. V was clipped by 6 bases and J by 3 bases; unmatched bases: 6. Germline V gene lookup returns CDR1 MNHNY and CDR2 SVGAGI (reference sequence).

CDR3 DNA: TGTGCCAGCAGCTTCAGGCGGGAGGTATCAGATACGCAGTATTTT. It translates to CASSFRREVSDTQYF. The chain is built from TRBV7-2 and TRBJ2-3; 8 positions agree with TRBD2. Looked up from germline, CDR1 is SGHTA and CDR2 is FQGNSA. CDR3 length equals 15 residues. The V and J ends lost 3 bases and 4 bases, in that order; junction bases with no gene match: 6. Filled out from reference TRBV7-2 and TRBJ2-3, the complete variable domain reads GAGVSQSPSNKVTEKGKDVELRCDPISGHTALYWYRQSLGQGLEFLIYFQGNSAPDKSGLPSDRFSAERTGGSVSTLTIQRTQQEDSAVYLCASSFRREVSDTQYFGPGTRLTVL.

The count of this clone is one. This rearrangement joins TRBV29-1 to TRBJ1-1, with D unclear. The CDR3 has 12 amino acids. Germline V CDR1 and CDR2: SQVTM, ANQGSEA. Trimming removed 7 bases at V and 4 bases at J, with 13 bases between. The CDR3 DNA reads TGCAGCGGCCACCGGTCGCGCACTGAAGCTTTCTTT. Protein product: CSGHRSRTEAFF.